The present TCR beta chain was sequenced within a study of blood T cell repertoires in COVID-19. Generated by immunoSEQ multiplex PCR, the TCRdb table keeps only in-frame clones and is missing some. The data show a few hundred thousand clones, 70% to 90% seen once. The V gene's germline CDR1 is SGHVS and CDR2 FQNEAQ. The ends lost 1 base at V and 4 bases at J; junction bases unmatched: 5. CDR3 length: 17 residues. This clone was counted a few times. This sequence originates from a woman aged 25 to 39 who had been exposed to COVID-19. Sequencing was carried out using PBMCs or T cells enriched from blood (not recorded which). The chain has TRBV7-8 and TRBJ1-6; TRBD1 matches at 9 bases. In DNA form, the CDR3 reads TGTGCCAGCAGCTTAGTATTGGGGACAGGGTATAATTCACCCCTCCACTTT. It codes for CASSLVLGTGYNSPLHF. Together with reference TRBV7-8 and TRBJ1-6, the CDR3 gives the full variable domain: GAGVSQSPRYKVAKRGQDVALRCDPISGHVSLFWYQQALGQGPEFLTYFQNEAQLDKSGLPSDRFFAERPEGSVSTLKIQRTQQEDSAVYLCASSLVLGTGYNSPLHFGNGTRLTVT.